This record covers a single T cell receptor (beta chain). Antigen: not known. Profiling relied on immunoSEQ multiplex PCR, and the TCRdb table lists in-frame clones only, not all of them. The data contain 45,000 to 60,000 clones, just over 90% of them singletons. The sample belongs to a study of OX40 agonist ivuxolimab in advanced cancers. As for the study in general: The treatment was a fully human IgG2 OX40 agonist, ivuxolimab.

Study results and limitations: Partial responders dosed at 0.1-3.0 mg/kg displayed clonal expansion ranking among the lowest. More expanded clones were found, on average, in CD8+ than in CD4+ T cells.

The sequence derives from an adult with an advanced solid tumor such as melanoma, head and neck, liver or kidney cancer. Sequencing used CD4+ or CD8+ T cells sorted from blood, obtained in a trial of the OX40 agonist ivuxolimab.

The CDR3 nucleotides read TGTGCCAGCATTGCCGACAGGGTGGCCCTCTACGAGCAGTACTTC. Translation gives CASIADRVALYEQYF. The V call is TRBV6-6, the J call TRBJ2-7, with 7 nucleotides matching TRBD1. V trimming: 7 bases; J trimming: 3 bases; junction bases outside the gene matches: 12. This CDR3 spans 15 amino acids. CDR1 and CDR2 from the germline V gene are MNHNY and SVGAGI (reference sequence).